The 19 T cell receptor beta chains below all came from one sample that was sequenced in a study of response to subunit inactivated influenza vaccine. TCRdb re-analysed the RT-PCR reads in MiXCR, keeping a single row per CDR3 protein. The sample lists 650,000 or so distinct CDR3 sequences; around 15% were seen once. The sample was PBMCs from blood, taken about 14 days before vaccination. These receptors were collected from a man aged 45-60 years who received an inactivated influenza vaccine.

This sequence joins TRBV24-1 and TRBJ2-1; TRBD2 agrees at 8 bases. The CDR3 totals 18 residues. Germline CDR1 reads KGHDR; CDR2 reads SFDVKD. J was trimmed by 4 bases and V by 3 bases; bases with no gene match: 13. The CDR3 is CATSDPGLEGGSYNEQFF. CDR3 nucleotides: TGTGCCACCAGTGATCCGGGACTAGAGGGAGGATCTTACAATGAGCAGTTCTTC.

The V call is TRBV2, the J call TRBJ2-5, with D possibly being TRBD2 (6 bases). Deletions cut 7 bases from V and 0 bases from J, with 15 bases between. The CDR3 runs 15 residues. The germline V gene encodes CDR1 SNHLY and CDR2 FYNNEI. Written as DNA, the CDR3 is TGTGCCAGCAAATGGGACCGGGACTACCAAGAGACCCAGTACTTC. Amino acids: CASKWDRDYQETQYF.

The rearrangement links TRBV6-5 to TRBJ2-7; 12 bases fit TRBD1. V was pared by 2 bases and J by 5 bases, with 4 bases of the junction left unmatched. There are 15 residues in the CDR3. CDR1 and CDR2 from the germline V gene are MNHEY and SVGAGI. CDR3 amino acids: CASSYRDRGHHEQYF. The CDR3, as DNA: TGTGCCAGCAGTTACCGGGACAGGGGGCATCACGAGCAGTACTTC.

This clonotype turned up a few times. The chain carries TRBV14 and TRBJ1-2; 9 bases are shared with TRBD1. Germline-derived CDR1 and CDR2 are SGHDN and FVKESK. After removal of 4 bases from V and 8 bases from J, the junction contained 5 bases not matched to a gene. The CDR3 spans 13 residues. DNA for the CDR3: TGTGCCAGCAGCCCACAGGGGGCTACCGGCTACACCTTC. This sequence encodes CASSPQGATGYTF.

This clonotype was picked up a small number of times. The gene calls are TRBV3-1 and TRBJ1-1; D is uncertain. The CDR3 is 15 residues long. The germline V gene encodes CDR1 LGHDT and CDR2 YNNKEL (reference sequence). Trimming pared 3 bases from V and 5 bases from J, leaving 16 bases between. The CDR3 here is CASSHELPLGTEAFF. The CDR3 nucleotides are TGTGCCAGCAGCCACGAGCTTCCCCTCGGGACTGAAGCTTTCTTT.

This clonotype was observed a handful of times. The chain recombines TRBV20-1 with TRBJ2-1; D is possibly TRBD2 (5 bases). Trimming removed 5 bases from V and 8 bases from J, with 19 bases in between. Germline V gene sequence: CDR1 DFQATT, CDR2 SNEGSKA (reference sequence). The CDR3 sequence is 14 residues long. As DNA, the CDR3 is TGCAGTGCTCGGAGGTTTAAAATTGATGATGAGCAGTTCTTC. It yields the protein CSARRFKIDDEQFF.

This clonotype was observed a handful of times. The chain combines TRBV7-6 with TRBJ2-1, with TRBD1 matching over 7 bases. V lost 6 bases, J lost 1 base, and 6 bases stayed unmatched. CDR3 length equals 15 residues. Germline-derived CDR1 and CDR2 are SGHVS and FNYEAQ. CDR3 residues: CASSARQGSYNEQFF. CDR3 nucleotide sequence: TGTGCCAGCAGTGCCAGACAGGGTTCCTACAATGAGCAGTTCTTC. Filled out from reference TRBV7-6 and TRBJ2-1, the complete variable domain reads GAGVSQSPRYKVTKRGQDVALRCDPISGHVSLYWYRQALGQGPEFLTYFNYEAQQDKSGLPNDRFSAERPEGSISTLTIQRTEQRDSAMYRCASSARQGSYNEQFFGPGTRLTVL.

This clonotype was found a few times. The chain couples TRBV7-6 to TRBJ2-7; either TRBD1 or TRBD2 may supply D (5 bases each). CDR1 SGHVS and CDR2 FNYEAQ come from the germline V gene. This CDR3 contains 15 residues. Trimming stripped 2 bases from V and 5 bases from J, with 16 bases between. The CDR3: CASSLRGPSSDEQYF. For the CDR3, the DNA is TGTGCCAGCAGCTTACGGGGCCCCTCCTCGGACGAGCAGTACTTC.

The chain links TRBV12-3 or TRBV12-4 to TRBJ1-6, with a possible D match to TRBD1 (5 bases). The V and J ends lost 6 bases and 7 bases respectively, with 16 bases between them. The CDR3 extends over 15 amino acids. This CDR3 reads CASRPPGAENSPLHF. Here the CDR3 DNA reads TGTGCCAGCAGGCCTCCCGGGGCAGAAAATTCACCCCTCCACTTT.

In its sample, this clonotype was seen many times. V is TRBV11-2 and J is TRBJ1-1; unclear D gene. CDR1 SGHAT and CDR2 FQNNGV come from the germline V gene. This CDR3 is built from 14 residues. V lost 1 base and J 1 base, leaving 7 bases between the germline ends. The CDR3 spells CASSLGTPNTEAFF. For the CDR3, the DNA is TGTGCCAGCAGCTTAGGGACCCCGAACACTGAAGCTTTCTTT.

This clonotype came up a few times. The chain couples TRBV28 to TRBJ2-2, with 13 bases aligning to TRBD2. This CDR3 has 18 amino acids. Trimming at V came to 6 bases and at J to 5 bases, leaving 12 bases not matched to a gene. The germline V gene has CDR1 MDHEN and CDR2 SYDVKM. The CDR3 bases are TGTGCCAGCAGCCCTACCGGGACTAGCGGGAAGGGAACCGGGGAGCTGTTTTTT. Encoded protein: CASSPTGTSGKGTGELFF.

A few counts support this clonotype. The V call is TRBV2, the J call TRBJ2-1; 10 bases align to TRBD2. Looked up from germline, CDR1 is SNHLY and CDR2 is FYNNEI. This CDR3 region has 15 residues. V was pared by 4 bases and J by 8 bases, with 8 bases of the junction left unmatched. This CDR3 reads CASSVRTSGIDEQFF. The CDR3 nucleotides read TGTGCCAGCAGTGTTCGTACTAGCGGGATCGATGAGCAGTTCTTC.

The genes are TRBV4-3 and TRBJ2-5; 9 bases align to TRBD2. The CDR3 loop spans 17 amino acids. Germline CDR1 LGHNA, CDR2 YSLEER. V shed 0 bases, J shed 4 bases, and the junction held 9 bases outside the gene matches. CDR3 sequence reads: CASSQEFAGGPAETQYF. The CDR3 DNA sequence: TGCGCCAGCAGCCAAGAATTCGCGGGAGGGCCGGCAGAGACCCAGTACTTC.

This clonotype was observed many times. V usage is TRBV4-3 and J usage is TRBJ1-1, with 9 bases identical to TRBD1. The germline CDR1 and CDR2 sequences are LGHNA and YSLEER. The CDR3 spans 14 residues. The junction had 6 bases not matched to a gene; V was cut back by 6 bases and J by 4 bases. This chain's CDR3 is CASRVQGAGTEAFF. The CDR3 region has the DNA TGCGCCAGCAGGGTACAGGGGGCCGGCACTGAAGCTTTCTTT.

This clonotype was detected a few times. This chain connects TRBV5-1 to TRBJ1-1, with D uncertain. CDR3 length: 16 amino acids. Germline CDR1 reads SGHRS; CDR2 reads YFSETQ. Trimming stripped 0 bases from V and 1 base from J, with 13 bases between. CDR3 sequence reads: CASSLDPAGTNTEAFF. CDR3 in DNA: TGCGCCAGCAGCTTGGACCCAGCCGGAACGAACACTGAAGCTTTCTTT.

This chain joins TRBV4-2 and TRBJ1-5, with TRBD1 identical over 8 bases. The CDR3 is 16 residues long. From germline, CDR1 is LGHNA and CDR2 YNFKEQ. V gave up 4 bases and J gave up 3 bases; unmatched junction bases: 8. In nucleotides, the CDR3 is TGTGCCAGCAGCCGGGAAAGACAGGGGTACAATCAGCCCCAGCATTTT. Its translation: CASSRERQGYNQPQHF.

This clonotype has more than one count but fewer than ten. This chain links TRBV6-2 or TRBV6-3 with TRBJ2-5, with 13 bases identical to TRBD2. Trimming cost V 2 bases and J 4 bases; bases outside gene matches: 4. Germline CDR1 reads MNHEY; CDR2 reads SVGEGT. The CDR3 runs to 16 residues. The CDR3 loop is CASSYGLAGVGETQYF. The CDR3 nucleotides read TGTGCCAGCAGTTACGGACTAGCGGGAGTAGGAGAGACCCAGTACTTC.

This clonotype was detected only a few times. CDR3 residues: CATSENQRPPWNQPQHF. CDR3 in DNA: TGTGCCACCAGTGAGAATCAGAGACCCCCTTGGAATCAGCCCCAGCATTTT. V is TRBV24-1 and J is TRBJ1-5, with D uncertain. V was clipped by 4 bases and J by 4 bases, with 19 bases between them. Germline CDR1 and CDR2: KGHDR and SFDVKD. The CDR3 contains 17 residues.

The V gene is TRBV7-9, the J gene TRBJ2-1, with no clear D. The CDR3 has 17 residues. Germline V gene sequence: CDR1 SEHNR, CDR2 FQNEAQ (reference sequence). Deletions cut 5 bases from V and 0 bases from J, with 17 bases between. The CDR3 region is CASSTRALTSSYNEQFF. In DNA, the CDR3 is TGTGCCAGCAGCACCAGAGCATTGACGAGCTCCTACAATGAGCAGTTCTTC.